This TCR beta chain was captured in a study of shared clonotypes between healthy human individuals. The count of this clone is one. Antigen unknown. Findings and limits, study-wide: With a handful of donors compared, around 5.4% of naive CD4 clonotypes were shared. Larger estimated richness was generally recorded for naive subsets relative to memory subsets. Enrolling few donors narrowed the genetic and exposure-history diversity that was represented. When compared with the clonotypes that were shared by all four sorted-subset donors, the non-shared clonotypes turned out to have lower generation probabilities.

The method was immunoSEQ multiplex PCR; TCRdb's version includes in-frame clones alone and lacks a portion of them. The sample gives around 1.5 million clones, approximately 98% of which show up once; around 0.45% is in the top ten. This TCR was sampled from a man younger than 45 in good health. The source material was naive CD4+ T cells sorted from blood. Described subset: CD45RA+ positively selected.

CDR3 DNA: TGTGCCAGCAGTCCTCCTCAGGGACGGATAGAGACCCAGTACTTC. Its translation: CASSPPQGRIETQYF. The chain has TRBV28 and TRBJ2-5, with D perhaps being TRBD1 or TRBD2 (5 bases each). V gave up 5 bases and J gave up 4 bases, with 17 bases separating them. Germline V lookup: CDR1 MDHEN, CDR2 SYDVKM. The CDR3 runs 15 residues.